This entry is about one TCR beta chain. Its antigen is not identified. A much more abundant neighbour one base away suggests this may be a read error. Germline CDR1 SQVTM, CDR2 ANQGSEA. The CDR3 has 13 residues. Indicated time point: longitudinal time-point 2. A single record per CDR3 protein comes from TCRdb applying MiXCR to the 5' RACE reads. The sample carries some 60,000 distinct CDR3 sequences, around 9.7% recorded once. The sample belongs to a study of neurological immune-mediated disorders. Whole-study findings and limits: The study found no CDR3 amino acid sequences shared by expanded clones across subjects, suggesting private repertoires in all groups.

The V gene is TRBV29-1, the J gene TRBJ2-1; D is uncertain. The receptor's source is a man aged 25-45 years in good health. Sequencing input: PBMCs. The CDR3 DNA reads TGCATCGCCGTGGCTACACTTTACAATGAGCAGTTCTTC. Residues: CIAVATLYNEQFF.